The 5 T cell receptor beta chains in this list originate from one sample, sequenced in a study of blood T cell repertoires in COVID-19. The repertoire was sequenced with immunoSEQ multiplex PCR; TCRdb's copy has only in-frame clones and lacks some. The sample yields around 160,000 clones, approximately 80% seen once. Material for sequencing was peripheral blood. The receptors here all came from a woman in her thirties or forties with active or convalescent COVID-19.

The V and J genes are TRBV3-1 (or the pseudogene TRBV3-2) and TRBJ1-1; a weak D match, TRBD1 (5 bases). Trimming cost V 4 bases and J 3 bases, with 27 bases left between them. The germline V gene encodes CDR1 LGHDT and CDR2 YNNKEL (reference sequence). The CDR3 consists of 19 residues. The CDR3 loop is CASSPTLGVKDGGDTEAFF. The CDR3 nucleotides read TGTGCCAGCAGCCCTACCTTGGGCGTAAAAGACGGGGGGGACACTGAAGCTTTCTTT.

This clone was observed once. CDR3 sequence reads: CASSGQLNTEAFF. CDR3 sequence (DNA): TGTGCCAGCTCGGGACAGCTGAACACTGAAGCTTTCTTT. The genes are TRBV18 and TRBJ1-1; TRBD1 agrees at 7 bases. There are 13 residues in the CDR3. Trimming at V came to 6 bases and at J to 0 bases, leaving 1 base not matched to a gene. Germline V CDR1 and CDR2: KGHSH, LQKENI.

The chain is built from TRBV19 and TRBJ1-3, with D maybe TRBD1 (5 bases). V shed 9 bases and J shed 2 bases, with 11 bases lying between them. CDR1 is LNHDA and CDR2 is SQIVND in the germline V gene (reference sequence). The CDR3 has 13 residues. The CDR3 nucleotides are TGTGCCAGCAGGGTCGGCGCTGGAAACACCATATATTTT. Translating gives CASRVGAGNTIYF.

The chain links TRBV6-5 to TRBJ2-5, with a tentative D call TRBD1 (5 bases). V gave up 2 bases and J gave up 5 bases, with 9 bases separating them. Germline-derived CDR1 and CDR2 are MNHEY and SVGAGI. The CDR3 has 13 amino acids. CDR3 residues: CASSYEAGETQYF. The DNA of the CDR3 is TGTGCCAGCAGTTACGAGGCAGGGGAGACCCAGTACTTC.

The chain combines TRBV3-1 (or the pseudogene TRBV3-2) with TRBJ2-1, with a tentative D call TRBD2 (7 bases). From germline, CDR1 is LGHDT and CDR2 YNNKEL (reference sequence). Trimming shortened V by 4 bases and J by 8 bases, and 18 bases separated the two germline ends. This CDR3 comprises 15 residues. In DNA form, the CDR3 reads TGTGCCAGCAGCCCCGGACAGCTTGGGGGGGATGAGCAGTTCTTC. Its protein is CASSPGQLGGDEQFF.